This TCR beta chain is from a study of Graves' ophthalmopathy and Graves' hyperthyroidism. Across the study: Prior to any treatment, peripheral blood was collected at the time of initial diagnosis.

Germline CDR1 reads MNHEY; CDR2 reads SMNVEV (reference sequence). The CDR3 extends over 13 amino acids. V lost 4 bases to trimming and J lost 3 bases, with 9 bases between them. The sample holds many counts of this clonotype. The authors amplified TCR beta CDR3 regions from RNA transcripts. Second-round multiplex PCR came after a first-round RT-PCR that employed HTBI primers. TCRdb reprocessed the multiplex PCR reads via MiXCR and lists one record per CDR3 protein. The data hold some 350,000 distinct CDR3 sequences, with roughly a sixth observed a single time. This clonotype was sampled from an adult woman with stable Graves' hyperthyroidism. V is TRBV27 and J is TRBJ1-1; D gene unclear. Sequencing input: peripheral blood. The CDR3 DNA reads as TGTGCCAGCAGTTGGGTTCCGGACACTGAAGCTTTCTTT. It codes for CASSWVPDTEAFF.